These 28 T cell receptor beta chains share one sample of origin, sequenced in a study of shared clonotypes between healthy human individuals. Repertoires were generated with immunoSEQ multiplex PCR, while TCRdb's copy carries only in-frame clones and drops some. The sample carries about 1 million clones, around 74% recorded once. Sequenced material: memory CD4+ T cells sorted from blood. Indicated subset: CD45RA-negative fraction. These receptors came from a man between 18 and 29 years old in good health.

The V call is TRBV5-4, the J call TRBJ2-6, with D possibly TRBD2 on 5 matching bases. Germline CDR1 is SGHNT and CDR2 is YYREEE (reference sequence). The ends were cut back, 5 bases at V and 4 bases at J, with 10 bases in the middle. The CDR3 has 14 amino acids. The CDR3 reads CASSSGVGANVLTF. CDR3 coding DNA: TGTGCCAGCAGTTCCGGGGTCGGGGCCAACGTCCTGACTTTC. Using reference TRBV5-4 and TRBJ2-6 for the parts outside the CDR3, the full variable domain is ETGVTQSPTHLIKTRGQQVTLRCSSQSGHNTVSWYQQALGQGPQFIFQYYREEENGRGNFPPRFSGLQFPNYSSELNVNALELDDSALYLCASSSGVGANVLTFGAGSRLTVL.

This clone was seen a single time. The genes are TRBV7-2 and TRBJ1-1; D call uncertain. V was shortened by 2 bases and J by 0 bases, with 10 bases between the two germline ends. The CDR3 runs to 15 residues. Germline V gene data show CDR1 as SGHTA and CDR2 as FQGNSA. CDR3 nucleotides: TGTGCCAGCAGCTTACTTCAGGCCATGAACACTGAAGCTTTCTTT. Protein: CASSLLQAMNTEAFF.

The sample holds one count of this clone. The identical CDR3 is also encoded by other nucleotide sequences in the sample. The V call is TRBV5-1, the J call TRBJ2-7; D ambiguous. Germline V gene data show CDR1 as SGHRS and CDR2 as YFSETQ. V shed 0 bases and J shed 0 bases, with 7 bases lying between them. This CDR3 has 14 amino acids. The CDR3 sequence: CASSLDGSSYEQYF. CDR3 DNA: TGCGCCAGCAGCTTGGACGGTAGCTCCTACGAGCAGTACTTC.

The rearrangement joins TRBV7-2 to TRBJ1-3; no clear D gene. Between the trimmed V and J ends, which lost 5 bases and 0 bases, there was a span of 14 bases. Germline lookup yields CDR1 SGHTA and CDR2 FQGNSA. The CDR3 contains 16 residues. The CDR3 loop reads CASSPSWADSGNTIYF. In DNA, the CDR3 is TGTGCCAGCAGCCCCAGCTGGGCTGACTCTGGAAACACCATATATTTT.

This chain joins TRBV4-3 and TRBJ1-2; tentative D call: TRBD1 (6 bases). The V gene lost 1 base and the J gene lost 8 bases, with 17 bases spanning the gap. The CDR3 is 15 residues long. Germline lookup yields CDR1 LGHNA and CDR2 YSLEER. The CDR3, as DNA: TGCGCCAGCAGCCAAGGAAGACAGGCGGTAGGAGGCTACACCTTC. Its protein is CASSQGRQAVGGYTF.

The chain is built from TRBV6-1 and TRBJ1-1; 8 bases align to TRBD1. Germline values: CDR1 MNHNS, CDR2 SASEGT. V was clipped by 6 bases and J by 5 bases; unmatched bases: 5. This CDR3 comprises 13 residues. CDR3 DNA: TGTGCCAGCAGAGGACAGGGTAAGACTGAAGCTTTCTTT. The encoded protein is CASRGQGKTEAFF.

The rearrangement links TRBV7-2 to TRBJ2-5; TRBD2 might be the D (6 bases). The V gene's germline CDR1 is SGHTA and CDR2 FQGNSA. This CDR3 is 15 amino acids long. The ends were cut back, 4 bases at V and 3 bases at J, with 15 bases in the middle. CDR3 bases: TGTGCCAGCAGCTCAACCGGGACTCTGAAAGAGACCCAGTACTTC. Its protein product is CASSSTGTLKETQYF. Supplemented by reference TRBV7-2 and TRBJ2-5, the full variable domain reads GAGVSQSPSNKVTEKGKDVELRCDPISGHTALYWYRQSLGQGLEFLIYFQGNSAPDKSGLPSDRFSAERTGGSVSTLTIQRTQQEDSAVYLCASSSTGTLKETQYFGPGTRLLVL.

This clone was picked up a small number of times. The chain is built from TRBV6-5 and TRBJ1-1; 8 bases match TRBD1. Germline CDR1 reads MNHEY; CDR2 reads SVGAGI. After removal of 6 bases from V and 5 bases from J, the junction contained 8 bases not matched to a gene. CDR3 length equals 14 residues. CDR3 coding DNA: TGTGCCAGCAGCCGGACAGGGCGGGAGACTGAAGCTTTCTTT. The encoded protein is CASSRTGRETEAFF.

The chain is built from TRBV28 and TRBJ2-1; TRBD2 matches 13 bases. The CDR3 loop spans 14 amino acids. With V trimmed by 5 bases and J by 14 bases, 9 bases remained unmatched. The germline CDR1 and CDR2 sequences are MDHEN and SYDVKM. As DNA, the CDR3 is TGTGCCAGCAGTCCTCCGACCGGGACTAGCGGGGAGTTCTTC. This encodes CASSPPTGTSGEFF.

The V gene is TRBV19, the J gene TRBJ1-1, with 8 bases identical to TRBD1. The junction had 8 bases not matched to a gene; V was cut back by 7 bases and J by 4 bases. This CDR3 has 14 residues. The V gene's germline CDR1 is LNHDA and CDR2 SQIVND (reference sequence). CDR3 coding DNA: TGTGCCAGTACCCACAGGGGGATGTTCACTGAAGCTTTCTTT. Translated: CASTHRGMFTEAFF.

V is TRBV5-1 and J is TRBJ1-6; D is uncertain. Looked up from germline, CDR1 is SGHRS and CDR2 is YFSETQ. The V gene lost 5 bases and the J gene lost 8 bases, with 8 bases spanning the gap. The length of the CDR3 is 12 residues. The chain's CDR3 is CASRRNDSPLHF. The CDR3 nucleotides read TGCGCCAGCAGAAGGAATGATTCACCCCTCCACTTT.

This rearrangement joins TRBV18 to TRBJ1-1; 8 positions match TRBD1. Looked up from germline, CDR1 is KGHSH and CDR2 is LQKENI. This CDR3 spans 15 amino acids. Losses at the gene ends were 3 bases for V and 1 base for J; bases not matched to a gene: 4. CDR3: CASSPTTGANTEAFF. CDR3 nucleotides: TGTGCCAGCTCACCGACGACAGGGGCGAACACTGAAGCTTTCTTT.

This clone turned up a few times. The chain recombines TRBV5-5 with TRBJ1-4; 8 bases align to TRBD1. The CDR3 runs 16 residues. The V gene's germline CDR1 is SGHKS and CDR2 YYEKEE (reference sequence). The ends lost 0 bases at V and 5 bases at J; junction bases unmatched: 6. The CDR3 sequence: CASSLVGGQGNEKLFF. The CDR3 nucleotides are TGTGCCAGCAGCTTGGTCGGTGGACAGGGAAATGAAAAACTGTTTTTT. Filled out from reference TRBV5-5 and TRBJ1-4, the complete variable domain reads DAGVTQSPTHLIKTRGQQVTLRCSPISGHKSVSWYQQVLGQGPQFIFQYYEKEERGRGNFPDRFSARQFPNYSSELNVNALLLGDSALYLCASSLVGGQGNEKLFFGSGTQLSVL.

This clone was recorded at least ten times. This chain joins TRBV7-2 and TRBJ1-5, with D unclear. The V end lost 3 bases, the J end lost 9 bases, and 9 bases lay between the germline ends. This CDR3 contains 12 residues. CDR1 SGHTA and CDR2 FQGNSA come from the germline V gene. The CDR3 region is CASSLDRPPQHF. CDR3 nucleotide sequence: TGTGCCAGCAGCTTGGACCGCCCGCCCCAGCATTTT.

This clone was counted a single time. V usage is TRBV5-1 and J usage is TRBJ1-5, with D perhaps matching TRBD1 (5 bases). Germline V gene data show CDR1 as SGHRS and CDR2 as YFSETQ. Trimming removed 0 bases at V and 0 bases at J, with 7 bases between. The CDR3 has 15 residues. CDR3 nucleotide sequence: TGCGCCAGCAGCTTGGGACAGCATAGCAATCAGCCCCAGCATTTT. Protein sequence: CASSLGQHSNQPQHF.

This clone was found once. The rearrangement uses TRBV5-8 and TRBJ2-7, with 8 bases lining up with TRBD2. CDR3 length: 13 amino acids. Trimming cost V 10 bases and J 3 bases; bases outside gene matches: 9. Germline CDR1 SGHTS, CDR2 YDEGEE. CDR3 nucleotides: TGTGCCTCGCGGGGGGAGGGGGACTACGAGCAGTACTTC. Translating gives CASRGEGDYEQYF.

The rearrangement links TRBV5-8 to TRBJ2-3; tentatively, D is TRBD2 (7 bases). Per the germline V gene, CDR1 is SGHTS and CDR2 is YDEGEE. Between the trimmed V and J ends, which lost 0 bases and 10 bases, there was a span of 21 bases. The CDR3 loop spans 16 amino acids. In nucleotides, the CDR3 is TGTGCCAGCAGCTTGGCGGCGGGGGCCCTCAATACCCCGCAGTATTTT. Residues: CASSLAAGALNTPQYF.

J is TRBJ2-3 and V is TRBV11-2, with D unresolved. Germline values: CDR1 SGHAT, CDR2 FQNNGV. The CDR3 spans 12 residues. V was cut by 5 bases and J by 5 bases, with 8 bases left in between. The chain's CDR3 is CASSPGRDTQYF. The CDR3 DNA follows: TGTGCCAGCAGCCCTGGACGAGATACGCAGTATTTT.

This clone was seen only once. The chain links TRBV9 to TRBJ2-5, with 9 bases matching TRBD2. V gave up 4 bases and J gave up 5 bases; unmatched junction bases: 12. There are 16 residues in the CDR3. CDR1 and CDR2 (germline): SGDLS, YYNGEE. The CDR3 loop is CASSPQTLAGKETQYF. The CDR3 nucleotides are TGTGCCAGCAGCCCCCAGACCCTAGCGGGGAAGGAGACCCAGTACTTC.

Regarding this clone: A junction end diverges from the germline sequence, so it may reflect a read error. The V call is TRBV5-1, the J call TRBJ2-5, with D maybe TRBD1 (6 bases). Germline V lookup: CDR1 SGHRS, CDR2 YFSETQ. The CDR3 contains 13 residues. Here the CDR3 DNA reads TGCGCCAGCAGCTTGACGGTGGACAGCCTCTTGGACTTC. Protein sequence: CASSLTVDSLLDF. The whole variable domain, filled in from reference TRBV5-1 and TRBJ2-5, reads KAGVTQTPRYLIKTRGQQVTLSCSPISGHRSVSWYQQTPGQGLQFLFEYFSETQRNKGNFPGRFSGRQFSNSRSEMNVSTLELGDSALYLCASSLTVDSLLDFGPGTRLLVL.

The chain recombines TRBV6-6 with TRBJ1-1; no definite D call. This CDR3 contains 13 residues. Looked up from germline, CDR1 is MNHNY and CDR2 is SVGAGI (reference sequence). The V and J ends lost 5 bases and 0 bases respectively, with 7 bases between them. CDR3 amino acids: CASSGRMNTEAFF. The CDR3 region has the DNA TGTGCCAGCAGTGGACGGATGAACACTGAAGCTTTCTTT.

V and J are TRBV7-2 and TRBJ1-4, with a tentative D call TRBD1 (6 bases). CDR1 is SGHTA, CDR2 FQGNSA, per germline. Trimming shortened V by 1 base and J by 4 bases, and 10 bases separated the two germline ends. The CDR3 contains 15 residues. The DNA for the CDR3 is TGTGCCAGCAGCTTAGTCGGGGGCCTTAATGAAAAACTGTTTTTT. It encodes CASSLVGGLNEKLFF.

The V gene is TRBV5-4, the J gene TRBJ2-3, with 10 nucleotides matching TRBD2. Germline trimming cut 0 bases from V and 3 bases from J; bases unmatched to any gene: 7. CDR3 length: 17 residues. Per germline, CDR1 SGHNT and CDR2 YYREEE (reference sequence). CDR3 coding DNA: TGTGCCAGCAGCTTGGCTCTAGCGGGAGTTGGTACAGATACGCAGTATTTT. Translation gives CASSLALAGVGTDTQYF.

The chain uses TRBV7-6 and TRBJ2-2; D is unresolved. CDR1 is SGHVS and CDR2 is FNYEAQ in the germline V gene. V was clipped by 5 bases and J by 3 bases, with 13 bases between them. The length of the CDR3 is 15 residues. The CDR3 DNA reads TGTGCCAGCAGCACCTACGCAGGTGACACCGGGGAGCTGTTTTTT. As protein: CASSTYAGDTGELFF.

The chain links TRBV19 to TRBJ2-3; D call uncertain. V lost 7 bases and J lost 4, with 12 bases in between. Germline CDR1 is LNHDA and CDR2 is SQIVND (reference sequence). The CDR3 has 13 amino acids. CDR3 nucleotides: TGTGCCAGTACGCGTCGTTCAGCAGATACGCAGTATTTT. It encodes CASTRRSADTQYF.

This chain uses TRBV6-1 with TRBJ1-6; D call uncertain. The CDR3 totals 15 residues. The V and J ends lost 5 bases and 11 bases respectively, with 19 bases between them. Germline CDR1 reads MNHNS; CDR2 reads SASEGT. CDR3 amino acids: CASSPWATLNPPLHF. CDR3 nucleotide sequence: TGTGCCAGCAGTCCGTGGGCCACCCTGAACCCACCCCTCCACTTT.

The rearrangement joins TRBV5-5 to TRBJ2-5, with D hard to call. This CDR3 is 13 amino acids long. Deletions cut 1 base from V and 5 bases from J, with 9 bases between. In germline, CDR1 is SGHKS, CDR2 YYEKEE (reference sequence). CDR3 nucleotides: TGTGCCAGCAGCTTGTATAGTCGGGAGACCCAGTACTTC. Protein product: CASSLYSRETQYF.

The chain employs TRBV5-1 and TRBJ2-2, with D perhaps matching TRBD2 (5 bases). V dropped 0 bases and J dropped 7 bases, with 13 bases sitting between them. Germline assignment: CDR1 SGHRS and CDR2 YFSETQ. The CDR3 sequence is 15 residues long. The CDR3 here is CASSLVVTGNGELFF. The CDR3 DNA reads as TGCGCCAGCAGCTTGGTAGTGACGGGAAACGGGGAGCTGTTTTTT.